This TCR beta chain was sequenced during a study of shared clonotypes between healthy human individuals. An assay was performed, and its level was deep. Clones were read by immunoSEQ multiplex PCR, and TCRdb kept only the in-frame ones, dropping some. The table lists around 720,000 clones, about 80% of them singletons. The sample consisted of memory CD4+ T cells sorted from blood. The subset denotes: CD45RA-negative fraction. The clonotype was recovered from a woman aged 30 to 39 in good health.

The DNA of the CDR3 is TGTGCCAGCAGCTCCGGGACACCCAATCAGCCCCAGCATTTT. This sequence encodes CASSSGTPNQPQHF. The chain has TRBV11-2 and TRBJ1-5, with D possibly TRBD1 on 6 matching bases. This CDR3 is 14 amino acids long. Per the germline V gene, CDR1 is SGHAT and CDR2 is FQNNGV. Trimming removed 4 bases at V and 3 bases at J, with 10 bases between.